This T cell receptor beta chain was retrieved from a study of cytomegalovirus exposure and HLA in healthy donors. TCRdb keeps only in-frame clones here, not all; method: immunoSEQ multiplex PCR. The table includes 200,000 to 250,000 clones, 90% to 95% detected once. The donors were part of the validation cohort of 120 subjects. That cohort was separate from the first cohort, which comprised 700 or so subjects. The CDR3 has 15 residues. Germline-derived CDR1 and CDR2 are MNHEY and SVGAGI. Trimming removed 6 bases at V and 3 bases at J, with 17 bases between. The study's findings and limits: Accounts indicate the classifier identified cytomegalovirus status with strong specificity and sensitivity.

This clone was found once. Its antigen is still unknown. This TCR came from a woman between 18 and 30 years old in good health and CMV-seronegative. Sequencing input: PBMCs. This sequence joins TRBV6-5 and TRBJ1-2; a weak D match, TRBD1 (6 bases). Here the CDR3 reads CASRSQQGQHYGYTF. CDR3 in DNA: TGTGCCAGCAGGAGTCAGCAGGGGCAACACTATGGCTACACCTTC.